Each of the 5 T cell receptor beta chains below was sequenced from the same sample in a study of blood T cell repertoires in COVID-19. Data came from immunoSEQ multiplex PCR; TCRdb stores just in-frame clones and leaves some out. The sample lists under 300,000 clones, about 82% occurring once. Sequencing was carried out using peripheral blood. These receptors all stem from a woman aged 60-75 years with active or convalescent COVID-19.

The rearrangement uses TRBV7-2 and TRBJ1-4; D perhaps matches TRBD1 (5 bases). The germline V gene encodes CDR1 SGHTA and CDR2 FQGNSA. Trimming stripped 1 base from V and 0 bases from J, with 9 bases between. CDR3 length: 16 amino acids. This chain's CDR3 is CASSLEVTATNEKLFF. The CDR3 DNA sequence: TGTGCCAGCAGCTTAGAAGTGACAGCAACTAATGAAAAACTGTTTTTT.

The chain employs TRBV11-2 and TRBJ2-1, with D possibly TRBD1 on 8 matching bases. V lost 5 bases, J lost 5 bases, and 16 bases lay in between. Germline V gives CDR1 SGHAT, CDR2 FQNNGV. The CDR3 is 15 amino acids. As DNA, the CDR3 is TGTGCCAGCAGCCCCACAGGGGGACTAAACAATGAGCAGTTCTTC. It translates to CASSPTGGLNNEQFF.

The V call is TRBV5-1, the J call TRBJ2-6; 13 bases map to TRBD2. The germline V gene has CDR1 SGHRS and CDR2 YFSETQ. Losses at the gene ends were 4 bases for V and 0 bases for J; bases not matched to a gene: 10. CDR3 length equals 20 residues. CDR3 in DNA: TGCGCCAGCAGCGCACGGACTAGCGGGGGAACTCTCTCTGGGGCCAACGTCCTGACTTTC. Translating gives CASSARTSGGTLSGANVLTF. Full variable domain (outside the CDR3, taken from reference TRBV5-1 and TRBJ2-6): KAGVTQTPRYLIKTRGQQVTLSCSPISGHRSVSWYQQTPGQGLQFLFEYFSETQRNKGNFPGRFSGRQFSNSRSEMNVSTLELGDSALYLCASSARTSGGTLSGANVLTFGAGSRLTVL.

The chain uses TRBV4-2 and TRBJ2-2; 7 bases map to TRBD2. Germline CDR1 LGHNA, CDR2 YNFKEQ. J was trimmed by 0 bases and V by 3 bases; bases with no gene match: 4. CDR3 length: 16 residues. CDR3 in amino acids: CASSQPGGPNTGELFF. CDR3 sequence (DNA): TGTGCCAGCAGCCAGCCGGGGGGACCGAACACCGGGGAGCTGTTTTTT.

This chain uses TRBV3-1 (or the pseudogene TRBV3-2) with TRBJ1-1; TRBD1 is a possible D gene (5 bases). The germline gives CDR1 LGHDT, CDR2 YNNKEL (reference sequence). The CDR3 consists of 15 residues. Trimming removed 2 bases from V and 5 bases from J, with 15 bases in between. CDR3 nucleotide sequence: TGTGCCAGCAGCCAAATTCTGGGGGGGTGGACTGAAGCTTTCTTT. Residues: CASSQILGGWTEAFF.